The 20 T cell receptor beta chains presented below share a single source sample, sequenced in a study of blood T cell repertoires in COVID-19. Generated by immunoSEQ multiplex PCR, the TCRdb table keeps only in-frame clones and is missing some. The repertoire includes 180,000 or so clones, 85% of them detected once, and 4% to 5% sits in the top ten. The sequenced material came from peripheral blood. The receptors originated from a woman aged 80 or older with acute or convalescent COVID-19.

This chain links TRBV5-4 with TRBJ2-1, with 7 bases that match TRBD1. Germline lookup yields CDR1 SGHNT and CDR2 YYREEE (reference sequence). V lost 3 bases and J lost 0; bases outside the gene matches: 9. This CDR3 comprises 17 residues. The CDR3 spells CASSSGKDRNSYNEQFF. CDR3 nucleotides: TGTGCCAGCAGCTCGGGGAAGGACAGGAACTCCTACAATGAGCAGTTCTTC.

The CDR3 nucleotides are TGTGCCAGCAGACTGTCTAGAGGGTACACCTACGAGCAGTACTTC. Its translation: CASRLSRGYTYEQYF. The chain employs TRBV28 and TRBJ2-7; D might be TRBD2 (5 bases). V was shortened by 6 bases and J by 2 bases, with 17 bases between the two germline ends. CDR1 and CDR2 from the germline V gene are MDHEN and SYDVKM. The CDR3 has 15 amino acids. Full variable domain (outside the CDR3, taken from reference TRBV28 and TRBJ2-7): DVKVTQSSRYLVKRTGEKVFLECVQDMDHENMFWYRQDPGLGLRLIYFSYDVKMKEKGDIPEGYSVSREKKERFSLILESASTNQTSMYLCASRLSRGYTYEQYFGPGTRLTVT.

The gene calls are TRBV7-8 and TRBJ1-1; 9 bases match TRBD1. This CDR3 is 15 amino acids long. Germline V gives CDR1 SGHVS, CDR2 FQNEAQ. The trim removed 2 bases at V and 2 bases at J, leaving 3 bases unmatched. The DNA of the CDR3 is TGTGCCAGCAGCTTAAACACAGGGGGCAACACTGAAGCTTTCTTT. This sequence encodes CASSLNTGGNTEAFF.

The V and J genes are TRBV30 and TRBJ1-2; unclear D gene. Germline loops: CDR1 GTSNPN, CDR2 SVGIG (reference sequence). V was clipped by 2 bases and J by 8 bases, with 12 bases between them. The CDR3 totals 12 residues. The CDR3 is CAWSSQAGGYTF. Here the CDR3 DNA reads TGTGCCTGGAGTAGCCAGGCGGGAGGCTACACCTTC.

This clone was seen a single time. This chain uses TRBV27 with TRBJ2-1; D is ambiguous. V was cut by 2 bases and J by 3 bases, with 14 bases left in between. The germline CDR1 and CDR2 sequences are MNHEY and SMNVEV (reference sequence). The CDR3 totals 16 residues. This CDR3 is CASSLVRQVGYNEQFF. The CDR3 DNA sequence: TGTGCCAGCAGTTTAGTCCGCCAGGTCGGCTACAATGAGCAGTTCTTC.

As DNA, the CDR3 is TGTGCCAGCTCCCGCGAGGGCACTCTCGGAAACACCATATATTTT. It specifies CASSREGTLGNTIYF. The rearrangement links TRBV18 to TRBJ1-3; D is ambiguous. The germline V gene encodes CDR1 KGHSH and CDR2 LQKENI. Deletions cut 6 bases from V and 4 bases from J, with 16 bases between. The CDR3 totals 15 residues.

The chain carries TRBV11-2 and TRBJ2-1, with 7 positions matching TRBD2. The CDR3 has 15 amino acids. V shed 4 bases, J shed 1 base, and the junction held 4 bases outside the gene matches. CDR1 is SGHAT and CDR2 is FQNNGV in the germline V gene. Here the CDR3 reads CASSSWRGSYNEQFF. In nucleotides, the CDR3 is TGTGCCAGCAGCTCATGGCGGGGGTCCTACAATGAGCAGTTCTTC.

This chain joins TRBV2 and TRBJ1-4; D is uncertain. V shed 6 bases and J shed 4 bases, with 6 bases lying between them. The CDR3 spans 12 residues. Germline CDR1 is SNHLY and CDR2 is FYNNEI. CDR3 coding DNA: TGTGCCAGCAGGCGTGATAATGAAAAACTGTTTTTT. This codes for CASRRDNEKLFF.

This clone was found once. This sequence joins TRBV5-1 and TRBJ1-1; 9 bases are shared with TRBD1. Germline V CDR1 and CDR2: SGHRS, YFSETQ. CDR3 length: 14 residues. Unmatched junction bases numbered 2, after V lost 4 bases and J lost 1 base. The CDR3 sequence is CASSLDRGNTEAFF. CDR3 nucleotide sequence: TGCGCCAGCAGCCTGGACAGGGGGAACACTGAAGCTTTCTTT.

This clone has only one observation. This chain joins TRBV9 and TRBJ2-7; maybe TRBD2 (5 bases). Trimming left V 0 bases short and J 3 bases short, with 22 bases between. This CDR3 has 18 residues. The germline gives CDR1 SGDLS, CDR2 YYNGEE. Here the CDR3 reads CASSVVFRWTAGCYEQYF. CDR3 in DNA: TGTGCCAGCAGCGTAGTCTTTCGGTGGACGGCGGGTTGCTACGAGCAGTACTTC.

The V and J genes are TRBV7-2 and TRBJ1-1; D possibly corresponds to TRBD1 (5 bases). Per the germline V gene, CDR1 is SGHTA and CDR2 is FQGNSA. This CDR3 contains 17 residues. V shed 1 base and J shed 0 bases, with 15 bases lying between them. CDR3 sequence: CASSLGILGGLNTEAFF. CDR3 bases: TGTGCCAGCAGCTTAGGGATTTTGGGGGGACTGAACACTGAAGCTTTCTTT.

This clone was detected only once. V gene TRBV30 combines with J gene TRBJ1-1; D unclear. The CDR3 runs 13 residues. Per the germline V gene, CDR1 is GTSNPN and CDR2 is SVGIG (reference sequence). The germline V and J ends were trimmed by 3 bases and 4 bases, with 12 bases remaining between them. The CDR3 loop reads CAWRYNFGTEAFF. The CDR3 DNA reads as TGTGCCTGGAGATATAACTTCGGCACTGAAGCTTTCTTT.

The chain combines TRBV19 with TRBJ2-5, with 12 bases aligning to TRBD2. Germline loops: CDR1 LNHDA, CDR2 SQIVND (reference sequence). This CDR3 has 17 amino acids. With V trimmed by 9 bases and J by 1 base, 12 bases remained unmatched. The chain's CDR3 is CASQTRTSGAIQETQYF. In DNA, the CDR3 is TGTGCCAGCCAAACGCGGACTAGCGGGGCGATCCAAGAGACCCAGTACTTC.

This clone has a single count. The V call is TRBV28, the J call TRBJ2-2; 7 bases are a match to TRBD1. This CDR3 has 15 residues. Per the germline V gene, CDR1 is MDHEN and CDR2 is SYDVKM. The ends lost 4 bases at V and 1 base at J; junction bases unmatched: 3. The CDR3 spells CASSSTGVNTGELFF. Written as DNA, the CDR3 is TGTGCCAGCAGTTCCACAGGGGTGAACACCGGGGAGCTGTTTTTT.

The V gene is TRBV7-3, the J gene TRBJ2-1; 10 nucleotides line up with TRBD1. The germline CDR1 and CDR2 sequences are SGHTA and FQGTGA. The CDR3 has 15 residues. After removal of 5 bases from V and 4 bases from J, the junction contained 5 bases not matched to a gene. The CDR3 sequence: CASSDRDRGYNEQFF. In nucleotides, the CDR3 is TGTGCCAGCAGCGATAGGGACAGGGGATACAATGAGCAGTTCTTC.

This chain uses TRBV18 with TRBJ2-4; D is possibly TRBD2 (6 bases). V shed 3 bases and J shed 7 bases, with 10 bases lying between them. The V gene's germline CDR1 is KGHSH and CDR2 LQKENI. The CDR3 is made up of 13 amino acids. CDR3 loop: CASSPGSGNIQYF. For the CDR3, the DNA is TGTGCCAGCTCACCGGGTAGCGGTAACATTCAGTACTTC.

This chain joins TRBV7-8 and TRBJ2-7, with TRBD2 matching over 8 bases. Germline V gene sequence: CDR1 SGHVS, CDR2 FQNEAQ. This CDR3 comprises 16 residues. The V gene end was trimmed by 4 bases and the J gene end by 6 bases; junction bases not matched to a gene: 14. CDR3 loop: CASSWGGGLEFLEQYF. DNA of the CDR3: TGTGCCAGCAGCTGGGGTGGGGGACTAGAGTTCCTCGAGCAGTACTTC.

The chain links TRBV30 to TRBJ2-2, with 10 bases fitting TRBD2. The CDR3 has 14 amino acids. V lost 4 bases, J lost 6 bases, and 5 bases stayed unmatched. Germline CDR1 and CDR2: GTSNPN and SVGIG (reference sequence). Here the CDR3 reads CAWIRAGGPGELFF. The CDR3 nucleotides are TGTGCCTGGATACGAGCGGGAGGGCCCGGGGAGCTGTTTTTT.

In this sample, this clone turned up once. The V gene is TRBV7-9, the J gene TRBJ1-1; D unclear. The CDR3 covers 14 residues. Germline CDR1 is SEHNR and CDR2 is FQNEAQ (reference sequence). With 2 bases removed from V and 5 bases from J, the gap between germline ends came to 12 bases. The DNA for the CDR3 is TGTGCCAGCAGCTTACTCGGGGTAGGGACTGAAGCTTTCTTT. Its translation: CASSLLGVGTEAFF.

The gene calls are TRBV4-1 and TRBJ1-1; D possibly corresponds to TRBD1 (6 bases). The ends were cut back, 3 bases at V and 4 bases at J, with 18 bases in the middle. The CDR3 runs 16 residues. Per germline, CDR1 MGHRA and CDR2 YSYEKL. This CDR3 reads CASSHRGGAGGTEAFF. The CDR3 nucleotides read TGCGCCAGCAGCCATAGGGGGGGGGCCGGTGGCACTGAAGCTTTCTTT.